This TCR beta chain was recovered during a study of cytomegalovirus exposure and HLA in healthy donors. Use of 60 Vbeta and 13 Jbeta primers characterized the PCR. Some clones are missing from TCRdb's copy, which holds only in-frame ones; the method was immunoSEQ multiplex PCR. This table holds about 60,000 clones, roughly 82% found once. It was healthy bone marrow donors who served as donors. This CDR3 is 14 amino acids long. Germline CDR1 reads MNHNS; CDR2 reads SASEGT. Deletions cut 5 bases from V and 1 base from J, with 10 bases between. The sequence derives from a man aged 25 to 45 in good health and CMV-seronegative. The chain is built from TRBV6-1 and TRBJ2-3; no reliable D call. Sequencing was done on a sample of PBMCs. CDR3 in DNA: TGTGCCAGCAGTCTTTACAGAGGCACAGATACGCAGTATTTT. Translated: CASSLYRGTDTQYF.